The 5 T cell receptor beta chains below were found in one sample sequenced in a study of PD-L1 blockade in urothelial cancer. Stated time point: peripheral blood 6 weeks after treatment start. Clones were sequenced by immunoSEQ multiplex PCR, and TCRdb holds only the in-frame ones, with some missing. The sample carries 65,000 to 85,000 clones, roughly 90% recorded once. The sample in question was PBMCs, obtained around atezolizumab (anti-PD-L1) treatment. All receptors derive from a woman of 80 years or more with urothelial cancer.

J is TRBJ1-4 and V is TRBV2, with 8 bases that match TRBD1. CDR3 length equals 15 residues. Germline V gene data show CDR1 as SNHLY and CDR2 as FYNNEI. The J segment lost 0 bases and the V segment lost 6 bases, leaving 3 bases of the junction unmatched. The CDR3 nucleotides read TGTGCCAGCAGCCGGACAGGGACAACTAATGAAAAACTGTTTTTT. It is translated as CASSRTGTTNEKLFF.

The chain carries TRBV14 and TRBJ1-2; D uncertain. The CDR3 runs to 15 residues. Germline assignment: CDR1 SGHDN and CDR2 FVKESK. V was shortened by 2 bases and J by 2 bases, with 12 bases between the two germline ends. The CDR3 DNA sequence: TGTGCCAGCAGCCAAATGTTCCCCTCCAACTATGGCTACACCTTC. It yields the protein CASSQMFPSNYGYTF.

This sequence joins TRBV28 and TRBJ2-7, with D perhaps TRBD2 (6 bases). Trimming pared 6 bases from V and 3 bases from J, leaving 15 bases between. Germline V lookup: CDR1 MDHEN, CDR2 SYDVKM. The CDR3 consists of 14 residues. The CDR3 loop reads CASRSSGLSYEQYF. CDR3 DNA sequence: TGTGCCAGCAGGAGTAGCGGACTAAGCTACGAGCAGTACTTC.

The gene calls are TRBV9 and TRBJ2-5; 10 bases fit TRBD2. The CDR3 covers 16 residues. From germline, CDR1 is SGDLS and CDR2 YYNGEE. The V and J ends lost 6 bases and 5 bases, in that order; junction bases with no gene match: 13. CDR3 sequence reads: CASNVGASGSRETQYF. The CDR3 DNA is TGTGCCAGCAACGTGGGGGCTAGCGGGAGTCGGGAGACCCAGTACTTC.

V is TRBV7-7 and J is TRBJ2-1, with 7 bases lining up with TRBD2. Looked up from germline, CDR1 is SSHAT and CDR2 is FNYEAQ (reference sequence). V dropped 6 bases and J dropped 4; count of bases not matched to a gene: 12. CDR3 length equals 16 residues. CDR3 residues: CASSPAGVGGYNEQFF. The CDR3 DNA reads as TGTGCCAGCAGTCCGGCGGGGGTCGGCGGGTACAATGAGCAGTTCTTC.